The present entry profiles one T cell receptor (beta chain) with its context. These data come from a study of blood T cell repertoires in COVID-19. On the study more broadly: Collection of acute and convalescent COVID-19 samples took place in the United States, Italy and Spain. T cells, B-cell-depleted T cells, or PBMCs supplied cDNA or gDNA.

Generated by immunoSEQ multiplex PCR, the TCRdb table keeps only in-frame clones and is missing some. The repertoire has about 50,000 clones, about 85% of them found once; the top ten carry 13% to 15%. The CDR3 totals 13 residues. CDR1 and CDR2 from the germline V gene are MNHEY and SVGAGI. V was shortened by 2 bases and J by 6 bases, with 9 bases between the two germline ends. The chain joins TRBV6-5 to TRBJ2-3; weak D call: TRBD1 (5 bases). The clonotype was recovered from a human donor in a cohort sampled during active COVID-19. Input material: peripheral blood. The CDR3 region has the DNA TGTGCCAGCAGTTACGGCAAGGGGGATACGCAGTATTTT. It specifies CASSYGKGDTQYF.